Reported below is one TCR beta chain. Its antigen is currently unknown. TCRdb's copy holds only in-frame clones and misses some; the assay was immunoSEQ multiplex PCR. Of more than 300,000 clones in the sample, approximately 90% were seen once. The sample originates from a study of Ad26.COV2.S vaccination and SARS-CoV-2 variants. As for the study in general: Intramuscularly, Ad26.COV2.S was given either once or twice, 56 days apart.

Trimming left V 4 bases short and J 3 bases short, with 13 bases between. The CDR3 is 14 residues long. From germline, CDR1 is SGHAT and CDR2 FQNNGV. Treatment meaning: around 19 received Ad26.COV2.S at low or high dose, single or two shots; about 5 received placebo; per-sample allocation not given. On day 63 after the first injection, vaccine and placebo recipients gave samples. Study-level findings and limits: Participants in the vaccine arm had higher spike-specific TCR breadth; placebo recipients had lower. Breadth of non-spike TCRs did not differ between vaccinees and placebo recipients.

This specimen consisted of peripheral blood, obtained in a trial of Ad26.COV2.S vaccine versus placebo. The source is a person aged 18-65 years who received the Ad26.COV2.S COVID-19 vaccine or a placebo. The chain recombines TRBV11-2 with TRBJ2-7, with D tentatively TRBD1 or TRBD2 (5 bases each). The CDR3 nucleotides are TGTGCCAGCAGCTCAGGGACCGCCGTCTACGAGCAGTACTTC. Residues: CASSSGTAVYEQYF.